A single sample is the source of the 9 T cell receptor beta chains below, sequenced in a study of T cells after yellow fever vaccination. MiXCR, run by TCRdb on the 5' RACE reads, gives a single entry per CDR3 protein. The sample lists approximately 510,000 distinct CDR3 sequences, 20% to 25% occurring once. Sample: PBMCs, taken roughly 23 days after the first yellow fever vaccination. These receptors were collected from a man aged 18 to 30 who received the YFV17D yellow fever vaccine.

The J gene is TRBJ2-3, the V gene TRBV7-3, with a weak D call TRBD1 (5 bases). Trimming shortened V by 1 base and J by 4 bases, and 15 bases separated the two germline ends. CDR1 is SGHTA and CDR2 is FQGTGA in the germline V gene. The CDR3 is 16 amino acids. The CDR3 spells CASSLIPQGSPDTQYF. The CDR3 DNA is TGTGCCAGCAGCTTAATTCCTCAGGGTTCCCCAGATACGCAGTATTTT.

J is TRBJ2-1 and V is TRBV5-1, with D perhaps matching TRBD2 (6 bases). This CDR3 region has 15 residues. The germline CDR1 and CDR2 sequences are SGHRS and YFSETQ. V gave up 0 bases and J gave up 6 bases, with 13 bases separating them. CDR3 in DNA: TGCGCCAGCAGCTTGGAGAGGCTAGCGCTCAATGAGCAGTTCTTC. It is translated as CASSLERLALNEQFF.

This chain joins TRBV11-1 and TRBJ2-3, with 12 bases identical to TRBD2. CDR3 size: 19 residues. V shed 5 bases and J 0 bases; nucleotides not matched to a gene: 12. Per the germline V gene, CDR1 is SGHAT and CDR2 is FQDESV (reference sequence). The DNA of the CDR3 is TGTGCCAGCAGCCTAGGGAGACTAGCGGGGGCTCGGAGCACAGATACGCAGTATTTT. It translates to CASSLGRLAGARSTDTQYF. Combining the CDR3 with reference TRBV11-1 and TRBJ2-3 gives the whole variable domain EAEVAQSPRYKITEKSQAVAFWCDPISGHATLYWYRQILGQGPELLVQFQDESVVDDSQLPKDRFSAERLKGVDSTLKIQPAELGDSAMYLCASSLGRLAGARSTDTQYFGPGTRLTVL.

This chain connects TRBV4-1 to TRBJ2-5; TRBD1 or TRBD2 may be the D gene (5 bases each). In germline, CDR1 is MGHRA, CDR2 YSYEKL. The CDR3 is 16 amino acids. V gave up 1 base and J gave up 5 bases, with 17 bases separating them. The CDR3 DNA follows: TGCGCCAGCAGCCAAGTTGAGGGGAACCCCTGGGAGACCCAGTACTTC. It encodes CASSQVEGNPWETQYF.

This clonotype was found a few times. A much more abundant neighbour one base away suggests this may be a read error. The chain couples TRBV7-2 to TRBJ1-2; tentative D call: TRBD1 (6 bases). Germline V CDR1 and CDR2: SGHTA, FQGNSA. V lost 5 bases and J lost 8, with 24 bases in between. This CDR3 comprises 16 residues. The CDR3 DNA reads TGTGCCAGCAGCCCCAATACCCAGGGGCCGACTTGGGGCTACACCTTC. Translation gives CASSPNTQGPTWGYTF.

The chain recombines TRBV27 with TRBJ2-1, with D perhaps being TRBD1 or TRBD2 (5 bases each). V was pared by 8 bases and J by 7 bases, with 12 bases between. The CDR3 runs 12 residues. CDR1 and CDR2 (germline): MNHEY, SMNVEV (reference sequence). CDR3 protein: CASRGWGNEQFF. Written as DNA, the CDR3 is TGTGCCAGCCGAGGCTGGGGGAATGAGCAGTTCTTC.

V and J are TRBV4-1 and TRBJ2-3; 11 bases align to TRBD1. Germline values: CDR1 MGHRA, CDR2 YSYEKL. The V and J ends lost 1 base and 2 bases, in that order; junction bases with no gene match: 5. CDR3 length: 17 amino acids. The CDR3 nucleotides are TGCGCCAGCAGCCAAGGGGGGGACAGGGGGATCACAGATACGCAGTATTTT. Residues: CASSQGGDRGITDTQYF.

In its sample, this clonotype was seen a few times. The chain couples TRBV5-1 to TRBJ2-1; 8 nucleotides line up with TRBD2. The CDR3 loop spans 16 amino acids. Unmatched junction bases numbered 8, after V lost 4 bases and J lost 2 bases. Germline V gene sequence: CDR1 SGHRS, CDR2 YFSETQ. The CDR3 nucleotides are TGCGCCAGCAGCCCCGGGAGGGGGGCGACCTACAATGAGCAGTTCTTC. Protein product: CASSPGRGATYNEQFF.

This clonotype was picked up a small number of times. This chain connects TRBV20-1 to TRBJ2-6; 7 bases map to TRBD1. Germline V gene data show CDR1 as DFQATT and CDR2 as SNEGSKA (reference sequence). The CDR3 extends over 14 amino acids. V shed 2 bases and J 2 bases; nucleotides not matched to a gene: 0. For the CDR3, the DNA is TGCAGTGCTAGACAGGGGGCTGGGGCCAACGTCCTGACTTTC. Protein: CSARQGAGANVLTF.